The 8 T cell receptor beta chains below were found in one sample sequenced in a study of blood T cells in healthy people across ages (dated by TCRdb to the mid-2010s). Library method: 5' RACE. For sequencing, an Illumina HiSeq 2500 was employed. The second PCR ran for about 6 to 11 cycles and used a J-beta primer mix along with a sample-barcoded 5' primer. The public reads were quality trimmed at Q25 with fastp and then assembled into clones with MiXCR by TCRdb, keeping productive beta chains. Merged by CDR3 protein, the rows form single entries marked with the most common genes and DNA. The table for this sample lists around 400,000 distinct CDR3 sequences; roughly half of them were counted only once. The ten largest clones capture 51% of the sample. Sequenced material: blood. Every receptor here comes from a man between 60 and 75 years old in good health.

This clonotype was found a few times. In DNA form, the CDR3 reads TGTGCCAGCAGTTTCCAGGGTAATCAGCCCCAGCATTTT. It encodes CASSFQGNQPQHF. The chain uses TRBV27 and TRBJ1-5; a weak D match, TRBD1 (5 bases). Trimming cost V 3 bases and J 4 bases, with 7 bases left between them. Per germline, CDR1 MNHEY and CDR2 SMNVEV (reference sequence). This CDR3 region has 13 residues.

This clonotype was counted only a few times. The V call is TRBV7-2, the J call TRBJ2-3, with D uncertain. Trimming left V 1 base short and J 6 bases short, with 8 bases between. The CDR3 spans 13 residues. CDR1 is SGHTA, CDR2 FQGNSA, per germline. The CDR3 loop reads CASSLEGWDTQYF. The CDR3 DNA reads TGTGCCAGCAGCTTAGAGGGTTGGGATACGCAGTATTTT.

This chain links TRBV7-6 with TRBJ2-3; 8 nucleotides line up with TRBD2. Germline values: CDR1 SGHVS, CDR2 FNYEAQ. Trimming took 1 base from V and 0 from J; bases not matched to a gene: 9. This CDR3 region has 18 residues. This chain's CDR3 is CASSLGVVAGISTDTQYF. The CDR3 coding sequence is TGTGCCAGCAGCTTAGGGGTTGTAGCGGGGATTAGCACAGATACGCAGTATTTT.

The rearrangement joins TRBV12-3 or TRBV12-4 to TRBJ1-5; D is undetermined. The CDR3 is 14 residues long. The V end was cut by 0 bases, the J end by 5 bases, with 8 bases between. The CDR3 loop is CASSLARRDQPQHF. The CDR3 DNA reads TGTGCCAGCAGTTTAGCGAGGAGGGATCAGCCCCAGCATTTT.

V usage is TRBV6-6 and J usage is TRBJ2-1; D may be TRBD2 (6 bases). Per germline, CDR1 MNHNY and CDR2 SVGAGI (reference sequence). The CDR3 is 14 residues long. The V and J ends lost 6 bases and 5 bases respectively, with 14 bases between them. The CDR3 spells CASRDGGPNNEQFF. For the CDR3, the DNA is TGTGCCAGCAGGGACGGGGGACCAAACAATGAGCAGTTCTTC.

The gene calls are TRBV20-1 and TRBJ1-1; D is unresolved. CDR1 and CDR2 from the germline V gene are DFQATT and SNEGSKA (reference sequence). The CDR3 spans 11 residues. Trimming took 8 bases from V and 6 from J, leaving 13 bases between them. CDR3 sequence (DNA): TGCAGTAACGGGTCTCACGCTGAAGCTTTCTTT. Amino acids: CSNGSHAEAFF.

CDR3 residues: CASSSGLANNEQFF. As DNA, the CDR3 is TGTGCCAGCAGCTCCGGACTGGCTAACAATGAGCAGTTCTTC. The V call is TRBV3-1, the J call TRBJ2-1; possibly TRBD2 for D (5 bases). Trimming removed 5 bases from V and 5 bases from J, with 13 bases in between. This CDR3 spans 14 amino acids. Germline V gene sequence: CDR1 LGHDT, CDR2 YNNKEL (reference sequence).

The chain couples TRBV7-2 to TRBJ1-1; no reliable D call. Trimming pared 5 bases from V and 11 bases from J, leaving 12 bases between. The CDR3 runs 11 residues. Germline CDR1 reads SGHTA; CDR2 reads FQGNSA. The CDR3 region is CASSPVAEAFF. CDR3 coding DNA: TGTGCCAGCAGCCCCGTGGCGGAGGCTTTCTTT.